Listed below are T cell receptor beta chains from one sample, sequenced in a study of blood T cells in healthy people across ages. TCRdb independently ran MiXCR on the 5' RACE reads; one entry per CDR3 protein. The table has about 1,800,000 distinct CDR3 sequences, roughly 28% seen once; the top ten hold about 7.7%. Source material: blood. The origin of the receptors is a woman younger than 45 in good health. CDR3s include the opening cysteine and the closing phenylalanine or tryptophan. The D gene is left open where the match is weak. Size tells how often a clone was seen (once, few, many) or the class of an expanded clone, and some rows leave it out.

CDR3aa: CSAPLTAPGEQFF
CDR3nt: TGCAGTGCTCCCTTGACTGCTCCGGGGGAGCAGTTCTTC
d_gene: -
j_gene: TRBJ2-1
v_gene: TRBV20-1
abundance: -

CDR3aa: CASSVDGGADPRWYQETQYF
CDR3nt: TGTGCCAGCAGCGTAGACGGGGGGGCAGACCCACGATGGTACCAAGAGACCCAGTACTTC
d_gene: TRBD2
j_gene: TRBJ2-5
v_gene: TRBV9
abundance: many

CDR3aa: CASGSVGTGTYEQYF
CDR3nt: TGTGCTAGTGGTTCGGTTGGGACAGGGACCTACGAGCAGTACTTC
d_gene: TRBD1
j_gene: TRBJ2-7
v_gene: TRBV12-5
abundance: -

CDR3aa: CSAAGLAGATLTDTQYF
CDR3nt: TGCAGTGCTGCTGGGCTAGCGGGGGCAACCCTCACAGATACGCAGTATTTT
d_gene: TRBD2
j_gene: TRBJ2-3
v_gene: TRBV20-1
abundance: -

CDR3aa: CSVEPPAGYNEQYF
CDR3nt: TGCAGCGTTGAACCCCCAGCGGGGTACAATGAGCAGTACTTC
d_gene: TRBD2
j_gene: TRBJ2-7
v_gene: TRBV29-1
abundance: -

CDR3aa: CASSFRGQGTYNEQFF
CDR3nt: TGTGCCAGCAGCTTCAGGGGCCAGGGTACCTACAATGAGCAGTTCTTC
d_gene: -
j_gene: TRBJ2-1
v_gene: TRBV11-2
abundance: -

CDR3aa: CASSQTGSDLVTNEKLFF
CDR3nt: TGTGCCAGCAGCCAAACAGGGTCTGACCTTGTGACTAATGAAAAACTGTTTTTT
d_gene: -
j_gene: TRBJ1-4
v_gene: TRBV5-5
abundance: -

CDR3aa: CSAPRTGLMQGYTF
CDR3nt: TGCAGTGCTCCCAGGACAGGACTTATGCAAGGCTACACCTTC
d_gene: TRBD1
j_gene: TRBJ1-2
v_gene: TRBV20-1
abundance: few

CDR3aa: CASSYSRGPNSYEQYF
CDR3nt: TGTGCCAGCAGTTACTCGAGGGGACCCAACTCCTACGAGCAGTACTTC
d_gene: -
j_gene: TRBJ2-7
v_gene: TRBV6-6
abundance: many

CDR3aa: CASSPSSYNSPLHF
CDR3nt: TGTGCCAGCAGCCCGAGCTCCTATAATTCACCCCTCCACTTT
d_gene: -
j_gene: TRBJ1-6
v_gene: TRBV6-1
abundance: many

CDR3aa: CATSEAGTGDHNEQFF
CDR3nt: TGTGCCACCAGTGAGGCCGGGACAGGGGACCACAATGAGCAGTTCTTC
d_gene: TRBD1
j_gene: TRBJ2-1
v_gene: TRBV24-1
abundance: -

CDR3aa: CASSLGPMGTQYF
CDR3nt: TGTGCCAGCAGCTTAGGCCCCATGGGGACCCAGTACTTC
d_gene: -
j_gene: TRBJ2-5
v_gene: TRBV7-2
abundance: many

CDR3aa: CASSSTGIGAQETQYF
CDR3nt: TGTGCCAGCAGCTCTACAGGGATTGGAGCCCAAGAGACCCAGTACTTC
d_gene: -
j_gene: TRBJ2-5
v_gene: TRBV5-6
abundance: many

CDR3aa: CAISGLAFTDTQYF
CDR3nt: TGTGCCATCAGTGGACTAGCCTTCACAGATACGCAGTATTTT
d_gene: TRBD2
j_gene: TRBJ2-3
v_gene: TRBV10-3
abundance: -

CDR3aa: CASSEGDGGADTQYF
CDR3nt: TGTGCCAGCAGTGAGGGCGACGGTGGGGCAGATACGCAGTATTTT
d_gene: -
j_gene: TRBJ2-3
v_gene: TRBV2
abundance: few

CDR3aa: CASSRTGPQHF
CDR3nt: TGTGCTAGCAGCAGAACCGGGCCCCAGCATTTT
d_gene: -
j_gene: TRBJ1-5
v_gene: TRBV2
abundance: -